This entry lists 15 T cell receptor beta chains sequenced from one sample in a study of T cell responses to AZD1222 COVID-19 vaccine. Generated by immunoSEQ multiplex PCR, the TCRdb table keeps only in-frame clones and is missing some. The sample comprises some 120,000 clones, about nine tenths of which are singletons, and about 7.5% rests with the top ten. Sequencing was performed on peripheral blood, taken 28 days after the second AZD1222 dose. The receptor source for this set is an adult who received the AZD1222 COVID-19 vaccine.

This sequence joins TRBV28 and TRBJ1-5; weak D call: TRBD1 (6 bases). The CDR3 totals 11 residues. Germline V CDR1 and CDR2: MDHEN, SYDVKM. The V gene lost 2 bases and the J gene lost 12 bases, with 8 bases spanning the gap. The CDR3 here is CASSLRDIQHF. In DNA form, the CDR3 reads TGTGCCAGCAGTTTACGGGACATCCAGCATTTT.

CDR3 loop: CASQNEKGGLETQYF. CDR3 coding DNA: TGTGCCAGCCAAAACGAGAAGGGTGGTTTAGAGACCCAGTACTTC. The V gene is TRBV18, the J gene TRBJ2-5; D unclear. V was shortened by 8 bases and J by 4 bases, with 20 bases between the two germline ends. This CDR3 is 15 amino acids long. Germline assignment: CDR1 KGHSH and CDR2 LQKENI.

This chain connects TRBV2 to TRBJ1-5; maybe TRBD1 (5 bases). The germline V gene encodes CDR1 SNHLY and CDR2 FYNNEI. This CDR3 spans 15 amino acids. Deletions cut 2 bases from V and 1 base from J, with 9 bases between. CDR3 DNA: TGTGCCAGCAGTGAACAGGGTATAAGCAATCAGCCCCAGCATTTT. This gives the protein CASSEQGISNQPQHF.

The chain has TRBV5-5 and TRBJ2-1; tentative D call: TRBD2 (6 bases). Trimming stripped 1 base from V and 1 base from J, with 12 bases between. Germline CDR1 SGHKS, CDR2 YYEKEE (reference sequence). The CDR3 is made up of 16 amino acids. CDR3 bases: TGTGCCAGCAGCTTGATCGGCCGGGGGTCCTACAATGAGCAGTTCTTC. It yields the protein CASSLIGRGSYNEQFF.

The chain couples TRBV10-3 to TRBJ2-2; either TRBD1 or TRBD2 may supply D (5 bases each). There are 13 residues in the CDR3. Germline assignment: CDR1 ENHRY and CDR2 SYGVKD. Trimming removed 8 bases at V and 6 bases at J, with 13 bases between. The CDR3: CAIGTSLSGELFF. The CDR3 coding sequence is TGTGCCATCGGGACGAGCCTCTCCGGGGAGCTGTTTTTT.

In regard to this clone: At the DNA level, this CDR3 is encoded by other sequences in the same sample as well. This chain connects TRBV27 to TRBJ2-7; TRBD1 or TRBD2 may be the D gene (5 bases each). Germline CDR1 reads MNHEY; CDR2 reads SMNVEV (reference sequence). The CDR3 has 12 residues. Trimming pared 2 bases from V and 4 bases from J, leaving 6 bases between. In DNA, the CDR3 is TGTGCCAGCAGTTTAGGGGGTTACGAGCAGTACTTC. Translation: CASSLGGYEQYF.

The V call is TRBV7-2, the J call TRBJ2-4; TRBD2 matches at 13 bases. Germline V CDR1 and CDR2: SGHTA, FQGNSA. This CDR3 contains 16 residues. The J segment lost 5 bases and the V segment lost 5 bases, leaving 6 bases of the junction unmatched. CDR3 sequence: CASSKRTSGSENIQYF. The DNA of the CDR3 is TGTGCCAGCAGCAAACGGACTAGCGGGAGTGAAAACATTCAGTACTTC.

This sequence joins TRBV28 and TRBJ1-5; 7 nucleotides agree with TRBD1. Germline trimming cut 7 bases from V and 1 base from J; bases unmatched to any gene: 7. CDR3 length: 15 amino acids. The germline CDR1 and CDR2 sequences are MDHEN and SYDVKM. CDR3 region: CASTEGGQSNQPQHF. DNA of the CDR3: TGTGCCAGCACCGAAGGGGGACAGAGCAATCAGCCCCAGCATTTT.

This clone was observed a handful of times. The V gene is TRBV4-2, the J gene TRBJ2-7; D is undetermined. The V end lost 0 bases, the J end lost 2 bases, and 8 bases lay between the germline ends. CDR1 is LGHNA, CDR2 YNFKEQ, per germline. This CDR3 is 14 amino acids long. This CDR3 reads CASSQETGPYEQYF. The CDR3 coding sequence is TGTGCCAGCAGCCAAGAAACGGGCCCCTACGAGCAGTACTTC.

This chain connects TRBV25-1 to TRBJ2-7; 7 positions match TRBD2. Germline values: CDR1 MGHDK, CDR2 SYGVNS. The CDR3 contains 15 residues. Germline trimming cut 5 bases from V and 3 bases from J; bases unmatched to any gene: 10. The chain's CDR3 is CASSSPSSGDYEQYF. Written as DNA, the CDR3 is TGTGCCAGCAGTTCCCCTTCTAGCGGAGACTACGAGCAGTACTTC.

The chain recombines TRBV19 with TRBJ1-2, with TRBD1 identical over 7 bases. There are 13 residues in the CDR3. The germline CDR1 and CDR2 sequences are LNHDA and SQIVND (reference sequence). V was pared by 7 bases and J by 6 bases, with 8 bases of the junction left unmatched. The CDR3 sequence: CASIPSGGNGYTF. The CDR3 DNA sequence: TGTGCCAGTATTCCTTCAGGGGGGAATGGCTACACCTTC.

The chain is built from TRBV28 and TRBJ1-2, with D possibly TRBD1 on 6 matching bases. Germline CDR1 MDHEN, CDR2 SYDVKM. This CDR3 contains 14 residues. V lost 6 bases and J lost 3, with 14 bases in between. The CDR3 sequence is CASRLQGIDYGYTF. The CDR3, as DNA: TGTGCCAGCAGACTACAGGGTATTGACTATGGCTACACCTTC.

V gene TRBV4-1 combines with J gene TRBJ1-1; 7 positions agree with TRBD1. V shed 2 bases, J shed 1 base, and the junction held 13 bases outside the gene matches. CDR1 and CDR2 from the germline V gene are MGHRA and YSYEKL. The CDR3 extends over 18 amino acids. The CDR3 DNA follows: TGCGCCAGCAGCCAAAGAGGGGGCCAGGGAAATCCGAACACTGAAGCTTTCTTT. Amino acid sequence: CASSQRGGQGNPNTEAFF.

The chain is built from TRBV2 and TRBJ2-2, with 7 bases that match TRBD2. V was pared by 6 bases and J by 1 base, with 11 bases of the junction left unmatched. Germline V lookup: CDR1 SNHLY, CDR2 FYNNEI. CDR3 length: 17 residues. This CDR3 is CASRAGSGLVNTGELFF. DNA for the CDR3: TGTGCCAGCAGGGCAGGCTCAGGACTAGTGAACACCGGGGAGCTGTTTTTT.

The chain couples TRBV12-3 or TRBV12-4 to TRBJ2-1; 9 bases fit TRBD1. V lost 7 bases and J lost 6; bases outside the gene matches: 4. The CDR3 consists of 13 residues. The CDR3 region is CASIDRGGNEQFF. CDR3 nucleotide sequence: TGTGCCAGCATAGACAGGGGGGGCAATGAGCAGTTCTTC.